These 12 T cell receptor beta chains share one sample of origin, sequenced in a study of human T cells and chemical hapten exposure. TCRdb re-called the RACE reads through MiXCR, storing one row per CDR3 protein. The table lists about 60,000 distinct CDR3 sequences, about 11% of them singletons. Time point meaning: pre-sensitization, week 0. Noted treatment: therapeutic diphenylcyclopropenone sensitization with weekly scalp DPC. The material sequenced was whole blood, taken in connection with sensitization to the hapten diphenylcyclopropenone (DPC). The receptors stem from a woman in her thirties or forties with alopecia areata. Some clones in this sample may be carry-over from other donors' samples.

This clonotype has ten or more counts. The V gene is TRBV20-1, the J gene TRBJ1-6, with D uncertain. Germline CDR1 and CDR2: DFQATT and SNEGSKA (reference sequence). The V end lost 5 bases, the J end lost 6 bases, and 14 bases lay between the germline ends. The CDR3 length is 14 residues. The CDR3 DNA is TGCAGTGCTCAAACCACCGTGCGTAATTCACCCCTCCACTTT. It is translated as CSAQTTVRNSPLHF.

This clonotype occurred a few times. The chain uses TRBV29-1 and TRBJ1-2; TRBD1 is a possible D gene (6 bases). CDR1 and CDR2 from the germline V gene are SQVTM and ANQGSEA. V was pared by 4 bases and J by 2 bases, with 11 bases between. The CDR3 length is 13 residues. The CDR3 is CSVGRQENYGYTF. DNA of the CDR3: TGCAGCGTTGGCAGACAGGAGAACTATGGCTACACCTTC.

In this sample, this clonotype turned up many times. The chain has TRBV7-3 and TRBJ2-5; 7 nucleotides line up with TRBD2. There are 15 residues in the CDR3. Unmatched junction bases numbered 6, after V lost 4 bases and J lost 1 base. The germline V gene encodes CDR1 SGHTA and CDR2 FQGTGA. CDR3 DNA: TGTGCCAGCAGCTCAACTAGCGCTACCCAAGAGACCCAGTACTTC. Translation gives CASSSTSATQETQYF.

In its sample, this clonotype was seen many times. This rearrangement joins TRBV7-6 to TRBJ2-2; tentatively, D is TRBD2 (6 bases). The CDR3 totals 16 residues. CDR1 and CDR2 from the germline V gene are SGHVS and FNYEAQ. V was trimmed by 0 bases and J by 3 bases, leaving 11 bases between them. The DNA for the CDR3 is TGTGCCAGCAGCTTAGCGGGAGGAAGTTACACCGGGGAGCTGTTTTTT. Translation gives CASSLAGGSYTGELFF.

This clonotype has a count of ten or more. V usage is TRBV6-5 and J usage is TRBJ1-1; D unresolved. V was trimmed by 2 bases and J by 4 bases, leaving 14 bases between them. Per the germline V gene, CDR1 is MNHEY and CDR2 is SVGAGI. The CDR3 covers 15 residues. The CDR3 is CASSYAQAFSTEAFF. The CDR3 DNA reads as TGTGCCAGCAGTTACGCGCAGGCTTTTTCCACTGAAGCTTTCTTT.

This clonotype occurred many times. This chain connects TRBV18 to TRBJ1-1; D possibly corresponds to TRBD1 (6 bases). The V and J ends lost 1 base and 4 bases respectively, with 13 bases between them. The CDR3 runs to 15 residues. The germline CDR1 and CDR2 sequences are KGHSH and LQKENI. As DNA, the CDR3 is TGTGCCAGCTCACCACAGGGGGGTGTCGGCACTGAAGCTTTCTTT. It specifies CASSPQGGVGTEAFF.

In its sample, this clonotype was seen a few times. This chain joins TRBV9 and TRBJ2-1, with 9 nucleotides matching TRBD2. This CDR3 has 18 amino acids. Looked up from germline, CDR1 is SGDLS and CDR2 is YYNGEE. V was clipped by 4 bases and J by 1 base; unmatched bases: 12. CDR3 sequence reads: CASSHAAGGLDSYNEQFF. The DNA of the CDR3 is TGTGCCAGCAGCCACGCCGCGGGGGGGCTGGATTCCTACAATGAGCAGTTCTTC.

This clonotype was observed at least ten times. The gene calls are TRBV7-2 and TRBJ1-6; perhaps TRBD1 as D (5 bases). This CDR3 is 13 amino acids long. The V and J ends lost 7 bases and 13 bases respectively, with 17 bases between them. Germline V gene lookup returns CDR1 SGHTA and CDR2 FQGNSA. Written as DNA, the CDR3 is TGTGCCAGCAACCTCCTCCGCCAGGGTCCCCTCCACTTT. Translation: CASNLLRQGPLHF.

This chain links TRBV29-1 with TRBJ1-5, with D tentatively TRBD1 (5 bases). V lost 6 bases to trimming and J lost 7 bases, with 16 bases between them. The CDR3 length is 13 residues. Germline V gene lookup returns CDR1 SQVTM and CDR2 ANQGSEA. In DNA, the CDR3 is TGCAGCGTCCGGCAAGGGGATGAACAGCCCCAGCATTTT. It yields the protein CSVRQGDEQPQHF.

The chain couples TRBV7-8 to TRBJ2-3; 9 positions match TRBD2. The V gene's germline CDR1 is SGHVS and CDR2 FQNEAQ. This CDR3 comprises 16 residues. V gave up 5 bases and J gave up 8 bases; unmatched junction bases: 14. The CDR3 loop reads CASSEEQGLARFTQYF. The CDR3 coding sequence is TGTGCCAGCAGCGAGGAACAGGGACTAGCACGGTTTACGCAGTATTTT.

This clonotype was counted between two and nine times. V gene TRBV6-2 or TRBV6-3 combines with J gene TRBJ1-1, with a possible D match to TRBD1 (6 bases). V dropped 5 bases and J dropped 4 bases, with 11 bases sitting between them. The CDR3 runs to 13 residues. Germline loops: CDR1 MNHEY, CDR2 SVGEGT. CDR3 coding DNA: TGTGCCAGCAGTCGAACAGGGATCACTGAAGCTTTCTTT. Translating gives CASSRTGITEAFF.

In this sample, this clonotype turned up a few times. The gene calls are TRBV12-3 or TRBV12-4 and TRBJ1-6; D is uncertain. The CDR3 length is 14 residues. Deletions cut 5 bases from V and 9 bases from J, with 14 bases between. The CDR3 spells CASSPGGLGSPLHF. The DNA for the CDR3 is TGTGCCAGCAGTCCAGGAGGGTTAGGTTCACCCCTCCACTTT.